The next 28 T cell receptor beta chains were all read from a single sample in a study of glioma-infiltrating T cells. TCR alpha and beta CDR3 regions were amplified from RNA using iRepertoire nested multiplex PCR. TCRdb fed the multiplex PCR reads into MiXCR, producing one record per CDR3 protein. Of about 180,000 distinct CDR3 sequences listed, around 42% are singletons. Specimen: glioma tissue, nonneoplastic brain tissue, or PBMCs (not recorded which). These receptors all come from a human donor with low-grade glioma or glioblastoma, undergoing nonglioma brain surgery, or in good health (not recorded which).

Concerning this clonotype: It may be a read error: a sequence one base away is much more abundant. The chain uses TRBV20-1 and TRBJ1-2; 9 positions agree with TRBD1. The germline CDR1 and CDR2 sequences are DFQATT and SNEGSKA (reference sequence). The CDR3 loop spans 16 amino acids. For the CDR3, the DNA is TGCAGTGCTCACCCTGAGACAGGGGGAATATCGGCTGGCTACAGCTTC. Translation gives CSAHPETGGISAGYSF.

This clonotype was found many times. This chain uses TRBV7-2 with TRBJ2-7; the match to TRBD2 covers 8 bases. In germline, CDR1 is SGHTA, CDR2 FQGNSA. The CDR3 has 14 amino acids. V dropped 5 bases and J dropped 3; count of bases not matched to a gene: 6. CDR3: CASSAGTRYYEQYF. For the CDR3, the DNA is TGTGCCAGCAGCGCCGGGACTAGATACTACGAGCAGTACTTC.

Remarks on this clonotype: This may come from a read error, since a much larger clone is one base off. The V and J genes are TRBV19 and TRBJ1-3; no definite D call. Germline V CDR1 and CDR2: LNHDA, SQIVND (reference sequence). This CDR3 is 11 amino acids long. The CDR3 nucleotides read TGTGCCAGTAGTATAGGAAACAACATATATTTT. Translation gives CASSIGNNIYF.

A few counts support this clonotype. V gene TRBV9 combines with J gene TRBJ2-5, with 8 positions matching TRBD1. V shed 4 bases, J shed 0 bases, and the junction held 11 bases outside the gene matches. Germline-derived CDR1 and CDR2 are SGDLS and YYNGEE. The CDR3 length is 17 residues. The CDR3: CASSYRTGPTHQETQYF. As DNA, the CDR3 is TGTGCCAGCAGCTATCGGACAGGGCCCACGCACCAAGAGACCCAGTACTTC.

This clonotype was counted a few times. Possible read error: a much larger clone is one base away. The CDR3 nucleotides read TGTGCCAGCAGCTTATACGGGACTAGCGGGAATGAGCAGTTCTTC. Protein sequence: CASSLYGTSGNEQFF. This chain uses TRBV7-9 with TRBJ2-1; 12 bases align to TRBD2. Trimming cost V 2 bases and J 7 bases; bases outside gene matches: 3. The CDR3 has 15 residues. CDR1 is SEHNR and CDR2 is FQNEAQ in the germline V gene (reference sequence).

The chain uses TRBV12-3 or TRBV12-4 and TRBJ2-3; 9 bases align to TRBD2. The CDR3 loop spans 15 amino acids. After removal of 4 bases from V and 3 bases from J, the junction contained 5 bases not matched to a gene. In DNA form, the CDR3 reads TGTGCCAGCAGTTACTCTAGCGGGATGACAGATACGCAGTATTTT. As protein: CASSYSSGMTDTQYF.

This clonotype was counted a few times. A much larger clone is a single base away; this may be a read error. This chain joins TRBV6-1 and TRBJ2-3; D is unresolved. The CDR3 covers 15 residues. The germline V gene has CDR1 MNHNS and CDR2 SASEGT. Trimming cost V 5 bases and J 0 bases, with 12 bases left between them. The chain's CDR3 is CASSKYRTSTDTQYF. CDR3 in DNA: TGTGCCAGCAGTAAGTACAGAACTAGCACAGATACGCAGTATTTT.

Concerning this clonotype itself: A much larger clone differs by one base, so this may be a read error. V is TRBV20-1 and J is TRBJ2-7; D perhaps matches TRBD1 (7 bases). The CDR3 contains 15 residues. In germline, CDR1 is DFQATT, CDR2 SNEGSKA (reference sequence). Trimming left V 6 bases short and J 4 bases short, with 22 bases between. The CDR3 region is CSAADTGTAGYEQYF. CDR3 in DNA: TGCAGTGCGGCCGACACCGGGACAGCGGGTTACGAGCAGTACTTC.

Only a few counts were recorded for this clonotype. The rearrangement uses TRBV7-9 and TRBJ2-7; D remains ambiguous. The CDR3 length is 14 residues. Germline V gene data show CDR1 as SEHNR and CDR2 as FQNEAQ (reference sequence). Trimming took off 4 bases at V and 5 bases at J, with 15 bases between the two ends. CDR3 in amino acids: CASSSSGDGHEQYF. The DNA for the CDR3 is TGTGCCAGCAGCTCATCGGGCGACGGACACGAGCAGTACTTC.

The chain employs TRBV7-9 and TRBJ2-3; 9 bases agree with TRBD2. CDR1 is SEHNR and CDR2 is FQNEAQ in the germline V gene (reference sequence). V was clipped by 1 base and J by 4 bases; unmatched bases: 6. There are 16 residues in the CDR3. In DNA form, the CDR3 reads TGTGCCAGCAGCTTAGGAATAGCGGGAGACCCAGATACGCAGTATTTT. This gives the protein CASSLGIAGDPDTQYF.

With respect to this clonotype: A much larger clone differs by one base, so this may be a read error. The chain couples TRBV7-9 to TRBJ2-3; 9 bases fit TRBD2. CDR3 length: 18 amino acids. J gave up 3 bases and V 0 bases, and 10 bases lay outside the gene matches. The germline V gene encodes CDR1 SEHNR and CDR2 FQNEAQ (reference sequence). Here the CDR3 DNA reads TGTGCCAGCAGCTTAGCGGAACGTGCTAGCGGGATGACAGATACGCAGTATTTT. Protein product: CASSLAERASGMTDTQYF. The whole variable domain, filled in from reference TRBV7-9 and TRBJ2-3, reads DTGVSQNPRHKITKRGQNVTFRCDPISEHNRLYWYRQTLGQGPEFLTYFQNEAQLEKSRLLSDRFSAERPKGSFSTLEIQRTEQGDSAMYLCASSLAERASGMTDTQYFGPGTRLTVL.

On this clonotype: A much larger clone differs from this one at a single base, so this may be a read error. The chain is built from TRBV2 and TRBJ2-3, with TRBD2 matching 7 bases. V was pared by 6 bases and J by 0 bases, with 6 bases of the junction left unmatched. CDR1 is SNHLY and CDR2 is FYNNEI in the germline V gene. This CDR3 is 15 amino acids long. The CDR3 spells CASSAPGGSTDTQYF. Written as DNA, the CDR3 is TGTGCCAGCAGCGCACCCGGGGGGAGCACAGATACGCAGTATTTT.

The chain links TRBV12-3 or TRBV12-4 to TRBJ2-7; D is ambiguous. The CDR3 is made up of 13 amino acids. V was shortened by 6 bases and J by 2 bases, with 11 bases between the two germline ends. The DNA for the CDR3 is TGTGCCAGCAGCCCTTGGGATCCCTACGAGCAGTACTTC. This codes for CASSPWDPYEQYF.

As concerns this clonotype: One junction end does not reproduce the germline sequence, and a read error may be involved. The rearrangement links TRBV19 to TRBJ2-1; the D gene is possibly TRBD1 (6 bases). Germline lookup yields CDR1 LNHDA and CDR2 SQIVND (reference sequence). There are 13 residues in the CDR3. The CDR3 DNA is TGTGGCAGTAGTGTACAGGGTTGGCATGAGCAGTTCTTC. This gives the protein CGSSVQGWHEQFF.

V and J are TRBV6-1 and TRBJ1-1; D uncertain. V was pared by 6 bases and J by 3 bases, with 11 bases between. The CDR3 is 13 amino acids. In germline, CDR1 is MNHNS, CDR2 SASEGT. CDR3 sequence reads: CASSLRQYTEAFF. The CDR3 DNA follows: TGTGCCAGCAGCTTGAGGCAGTACACTGAAGCTTTCTTT.

In regard to this clonotype: Just one base apart from a much larger clone, this may be a read error. V and J are TRBV7-9 and TRBJ1-1; tentative D call: TRBD1 (5 bases). Germline loops: CDR1 SEHNR, CDR2 FQNEAQ (reference sequence). This CDR3 has 11 residues. The CDR3 nucleotides are TGTGCCAGCAGACCTCCGGGACCAGCTCTCTTT. Its translation is CASRPPGPALF.

The CDR3 coding sequence is TGCAGTGCTATCGACAGGGGAAGGGTGGTCGGGCAGTATTTT. It codes for CSAIDRGRVVGQYF. The gene calls are TRBV20-1 and TRBJ2-3, with 8 bases fitting TRBD1. Germline V lookup: CDR1 DFQATT, CDR2 SNEGSKA (reference sequence). The CDR3 runs to 14 residues. Unmatched junction bases numbered 14, after V lost 4 bases and J lost 11 bases.

The chain links TRBV29-1 to TRBJ2-5, with a possible D match to TRBD2 (6 bases). Germline CDR1 is SQVTM and CDR2 is ANQGSEA. This CDR3 is built from 14 residues. Trimming shortened V by 7 bases and J by 2 bases, and 17 bases separated the two germline ends. The CDR3 reads CSATSWDSQETQYF. The CDR3 nucleotides are TGCAGCGCCACCTCCTGGGACTCACAAGAGACCCAGTACTTC.

The sample holds one count of this clonotype. The chain joins TRBV2 to TRBJ2-1; TRBD1 agrees at 7 bases. The CDR3 is 13 residues long. Trimming at V came to 6 bases and at J to 10 bases, leaving 9 bases not matched to a gene. CDR1 is SNHLY, CDR2 FYNNEI, per germline. The CDR3 is CASSRGQSREQFF. The CDR3 bases are TGTGCCAGCAGCCGGGGACAGAGCAGAGAGCAGTTCTTC.

With regard to this clonotype: A read error may be the cause here, since a much bigger clone is one base away. This chain joins TRBV6-6 and TRBJ2-1; no definite D call. The CDR3 has 16 residues. V was cut by 0 bases and J by 0 bases, with 9 bases left in between. CDR1 is MNHNY, CDR2 SVGAGI, per germline (reference sequence). The CDR3 coding sequence is TGTGCCAGCAGTTACTCGTCCGAAATCTCCTACAATGAGCAGTTCTTC. Amino acid sequence: CASSYSSEISYNEQFF.

The DNA for the CDR3 is TGCAGCTCCATGGAAAGAATCTATGGCTACACCTTC. Residues: CSSMERIYGYTF. J is TRBJ1-2 and V is TRBV29-1, with D uncertain. Looked up from germline, CDR1 is SQVTM and CDR2 is ANQGSEA. This CDR3 is built from 12 residues. V lost 8 bases and J lost 4, with 14 bases in between.

The rearrangement joins TRBV20-1 to TRBJ2-7; 8 nucleotides match TRBD2. With V trimmed by 3 bases and J by 2 bases, 9 bases remained unmatched. This CDR3 comprises 15 residues. In germline, CDR1 is DFQATT, CDR2 SNEGSKA (reference sequence). The CDR3 region has the DNA TGCAGTGCTAGTTTACTAGCGGCTTTGACCTACGAGCAGTACTTC. Its protein product is CSASLLAALTYEQYF.

The gene calls are TRBV5-1 and TRBJ2-3; TRBD2 might be the D (6 bases). The germline CDR1 and CDR2 sequences are SGHRS and YFSETQ. The CDR3 consists of 14 residues. Trimming took 6 bases from V and 1 from J, leaving 12 bases between them. The CDR3 here is CASTLVAGTDTQYF. Written as DNA, the CDR3 is TGCGCCAGCACCTTAGTAGCGGGCACAGATACGCAGTATTTT.

This clonotype occurred a few times. This may be a read error, as it is one base from a much larger clone. This chain uses TRBV4-2 with TRBJ2-1; D call uncertain. V lost 0 bases, J lost 5 bases, and 11 bases lay in between. Looked up from germline, CDR1 is LGHNA and CDR2 is YNFKEQ. This CDR3 is built from 15 residues. The CDR3 sequence: CASSQDLGANNEQFF. CDR3 nucleotides: TGTGCCAGCAGCCAAGATCTAGGAGCCAACAATGAGCAGTTCTTC.

A few counts support this clonotype. This chain uses TRBV3-1 with TRBJ2-1; D call uncertain. V shed 0 bases and J shed 11 bases, with 11 bases lying between them. The CDR3 length is 13 residues. Germline values: CDR1 LGHDT, CDR2 YNNKEL (reference sequence). In DNA, the CDR3 is TGTGCCAGCAGCCAAGATCCAGCCGTGAAGCAGTTCTTC. This sequence encodes CASSQDPAVKQFF.

Turning to this clonotype: A much larger clone differs by one base, so this may be a read error. The rearrangement uses TRBV28 and TRBJ2-3; TRBD1 is a possible D gene (5 bases). V was trimmed by 7 bases and J by 0 bases, leaving 11 bases between them. The CDR3 covers 14 residues. Per the germline V gene, CDR1 is MDHEN and CDR2 is SYDVKM. The CDR3 region has the DNA TGTGCCAGCATAGGGGATAATAGCACAGATACGCAGTATTTT. It specifies CASIGDNSTDTQYF.

This clonotype has just a few counts. The chain combines TRBV28 with TRBJ2-7; D not resolved. Germline V gives CDR1 MDHEN, CDR2 SYDVKM. The ends were cut back, 6 bases at V and 0 bases at J, with 9 bases in the middle. CDR3 length: 13 amino acids. CDR3 nucleotides: TGTGCCAGCAGCTCCTGGCGCTCCTACGAGCAGTACTTC. It specifies CASSSWRSYEQYF.

On this clonotype: One end of the junction varies from germline; a read error may be responsible. The chain uses TRBV12-3 or TRBV12-4 and TRBJ2-1; D ambiguous. The CDR3 spans 12 residues. The CDR3 region has the DNA TGTGCCAGCAGTTTCGCTGACAATGAGCAGTCCTTC. This translates into CASSFADNEQSF.